Shown below are 8 T cell receptor beta chains from a single sample sequenced in a study of CD8 T cells in Susac syndrome. The RNA input was roughly 0.45 to 1 ug, and it was reverse transcribed with random hexamers. MiXCR, run by TCRdb on the immunoSEQ multiplex PCR reads, gives a single entry per CDR3 protein. The sample lists just over 150,000 distinct CDR3 sequences; around 95% were seen once. The specimen was CD4+ T cells from PBMCs. The receptors here all came from a human donor with Susac syndrome.

The gene calls are TRBV6-6 and TRBJ1-3, with D hard to call. There are 15 residues in the CDR3. Trimming removed 7 bases at V and 2 bases at J, with 15 bases between. The V gene's germline CDR1 is MNHNY and CDR2 SVGAGI (reference sequence). The DNA of the CDR3 is TGTGCCAGCACCTGGCTGGGTAAACCTGGAAACACCATATATTTT. It yields the protein CASTWLGKPGNTIYF.

V usage is TRBV11-2 and J usage is TRBJ2-3; D is ambiguous. The V gene's germline CDR1 is SGHAT and CDR2 FQNNGV. The CDR3 extends over 15 amino acids. The V end lost 5 bases, the J end lost 3 bases, and 15 bases lay between the germline ends. This CDR3 reads CASSARFEATDTQYF. The CDR3 DNA follows: TGTGCCAGCAGCGCAAGGTTTGAAGCAACAGATACGCAGTATTTT.

This chain connects TRBV20-1 to TRBJ2-1, with a tentative D call TRBD2 (6 bases). The V gene lost 0 bases and the J gene lost 5 bases, with 17 bases spanning the gap. The CDR3 runs 16 residues. The V gene's germline CDR1 is DFQATT and CDR2 SNEGSKA (reference sequence). The CDR3 DNA follows: TGCAGTGCTAGAGATTCCAGGAACGGGGGAAACAATGAGCAGTTCTTC. It encodes CSARDSRNGGNNEQFF.

This clonotype was observed once. This chain links TRBV7-2 with TRBJ1-1; D gene ambiguous. V lost 6 bases and J lost 0, with 5 bases in between. The CDR3 extends over 12 amino acids. The germline V gene has CDR1 SGHTA and CDR2 FQGNSA. CDR3 coding DNA: TGTGCCAGCAGTATAATGAACACTGAAGCTTTCTTT. Protein sequence: CASSIMNTEAFF.

This clonotype was observed once. The chain couples TRBV5-6 to TRBJ2-1, with D unresolved. The CDR3 extends over 12 amino acids. In germline, CDR1 is SGHDT, CDR2 YYEEEE. The germline V and J ends were trimmed by 0 bases and 8 bases, with 6 bases remaining between them. DNA for the CDR3: TGTGCCAGCAGCTTGGTATCCCATGAGCAGTTCTTC. Its translation: CASSLVSHEQFF.

The chain couples TRBV20-1 to TRBJ2-2, with a weak D call TRBD1 (5 bases). V lost 1 base, J lost 7 bases, and 13 bases lay in between. This CDR3 has 14 amino acids. Germline loops: CDR1 DFQATT, CDR2 SNEGSKA (reference sequence). The CDR3 DNA sequence: TGCAGTGCTAGAGGAGGTGGGGCCGGCGGGGAGCTGTTTTTT. Its protein product is CSARGGGAGGELFF.

The CDR3 loop is CASSEGTEETQYF. CDR3 sequence (DNA): TGTGCCAGCAGTGAAGGGACAGAAGAGACCCAGTACTTC. This sequence joins TRBV2 and TRBJ2-5, with D perhaps matching TRBD1 (6 bases). Germline values: CDR1 SNHLY, CDR2 FYNNEI. Trimming took 1 base from V and 3 from J, leaving 6 bases between them. This CDR3 has 13 residues.

This clonotype showed up just a few times. This chain joins TRBV7-2 and TRBJ2-7; D may be TRBD1 (6 bases). The CDR3 has 13 amino acids. CDR1 and CDR2 (germline): SGHTA, FQGNSA. Between the trimmed V and J ends, which lost 5 bases and 5 bases, there was a span of 13 bases. In DNA form, the CDR3 reads TGTGCCAGCAGCCCGACAGGAGCCCACGAGCAGTACTTC. Encoded protein: CASSPTGAHEQYF.